This T cell receptor (beta chain) was identified during a study of blood T cell repertoires in COVID-19. About the research overall: From T cells, B-cell-depleted T cells, or PBMCs came the material, which was cDNA or gDNA.

Using immunoSEQ multiplex PCR, the repertoire was profiled, and TCRdb retains in-frame clones only, with some absent. The sample includes a few hundred thousand clones, 65% to 85% of them seen just once. All enrollees were about 18 to 90 years old and from about 24 US areas. The CDR3 length is 16 residues. Germline V CDR1 and CDR2: SGHRS, YFSETQ. V gave up 0 bases and J gave up 3 bases, with 16 bases separating them. Input material: PBMCs or T cells enriched from blood (not recorded which). V and J are TRBV5-1 and TRBJ2-7; tentative D call: TRBD2 (6 bases). The TCR was taken from a middle-aged woman with acute COVID-19. CDR3 sequence (DNA): TGCGCCAGCAGCTTGGGGGCGGGGATCCGGAGCTACGAGCAGTACTTC. It encodes CASSLGAGIRSYEQYF.